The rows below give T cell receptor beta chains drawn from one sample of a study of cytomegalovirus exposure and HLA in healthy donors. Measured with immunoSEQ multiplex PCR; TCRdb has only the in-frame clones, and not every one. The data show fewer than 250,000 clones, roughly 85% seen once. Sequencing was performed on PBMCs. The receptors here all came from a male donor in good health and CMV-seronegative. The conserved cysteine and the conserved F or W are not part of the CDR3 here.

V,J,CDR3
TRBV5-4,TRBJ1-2,ASSFQGAPGYT
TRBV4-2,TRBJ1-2,ASYKEGRGGYGYT
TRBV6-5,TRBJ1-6,ASSPKKGIGSPLH
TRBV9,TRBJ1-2,ASSVVFLIRVRNGYT
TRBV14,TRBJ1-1,ASSQVEGIWTEAF
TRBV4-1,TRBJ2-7,ASSQDRSVQGGGEQY
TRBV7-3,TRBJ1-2,ASAQGLGNGYT
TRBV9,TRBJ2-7,ASSGDSSYEQY
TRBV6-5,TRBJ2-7,ASSFLRLGEQY
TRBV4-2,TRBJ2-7,ASSQEARGYEQY
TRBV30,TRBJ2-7,AWSPDRGRAESSYEQY
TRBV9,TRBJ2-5,ASSVGGLEGETQY
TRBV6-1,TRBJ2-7,ASSVLLAGRVYEQY
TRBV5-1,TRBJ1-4,ASSGDGTGNEKLF
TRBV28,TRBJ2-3,ASSLRGSDTQY
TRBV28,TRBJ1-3,ASDSGGPGNTIY
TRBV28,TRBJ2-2,ASSLDPNTGELL
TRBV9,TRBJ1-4,ASSVDAANEKLF
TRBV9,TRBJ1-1,ASSVGHEVRTEAF
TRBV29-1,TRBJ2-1,SVVRGGSYNEQF
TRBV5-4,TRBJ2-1,ASSPGGTSGNNEQF
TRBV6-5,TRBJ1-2,ASSSPGGGPYT
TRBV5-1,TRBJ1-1,ASSLPPPSKNTEAF
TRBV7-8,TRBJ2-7,ASSLGPFSYEQY
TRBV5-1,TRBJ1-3,ASSFSGDRNTIY
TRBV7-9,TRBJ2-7,ASWGSIYEQY
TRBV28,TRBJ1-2,ASTRGDRAPYGYT
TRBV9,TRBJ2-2,ASSVGPGSNTGELF
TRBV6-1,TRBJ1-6,ASTKWDRVDSPLH
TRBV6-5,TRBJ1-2,ASSYSRGRLGYT
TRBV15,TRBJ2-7,ATSRVDRLSYEQY
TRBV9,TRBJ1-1,ASSVGPLDLNTEAF